This T cell receptor (beta chain) was obtained from a study of shared T cell receptors in the human thymus. Using immunoSEQ multiplex PCR, the repertoire was profiled, and TCRdb retains in-frame clones only, with some absent. Here the sample spans hundreds of thousands of clones, roughly 90% being singletons. J lost 3 bases, V lost 4 bases, and 5 bases had no gene match. Germline loops: CDR1 ENHRY, CDR2 SYGVKD. The CDR3 spans 14 residues. This sample also belongs to another study, concerning human thymus T cells. That paper adds: Samples came from healthy Finnish infants during open corrective cardiac surgery. Thymic samples were excised during corrective heart operations. Apparent bias marked the V and J gene usage of thymic and blood repertoires. Thymic repertoires overlap heavily among unrelated individuals, related research has reported.

The receptor was isolated from a boy younger than two with a congenital heart defect. What was sequenced was thymocytes. V gene TRBV10-3 combines with J gene TRBJ2-7; TRBD2 aligns across 8 bases. CDR3 DNA sequence: TGTGCCATCAGTGGGGTCGGGACTAGCTACGAGCAGTACTTC. This gives the protein CAISGVGTSYEQYF.